This T cell receptor beta chain stems from a study of monozygotic twins with inflammatory bowel disease. Germline CDR1 reads LGHNT; CDR2 reads FRNRAP. The CDR3 runs to 17 residues. Making each TCR library took roughly 3,400 ng of total RNA. Eight distinct reactions (per sample) were used to make the cDNA. From the 5' RACE reads, TCRdb lists one entry per CDR3 protein and no DNA. This listing includes 150,000 to 200,000 distinct CDR3 sequences. Whole-blood RNA isolation (total RNA) proceeded without T cell sorting. The material sequenced was blood. The source is a human donor with ulcerative colitis or Crohn's disease, or a healthy co-twin of an affected twin (not recorded which). The genes are TRBV12-5 and TRBJ2-5; as DNA is missing, the TRBD2 call by TCRdb cannot be tested. CDR3 amino acids: CASGYLEGLAGQETQYF.